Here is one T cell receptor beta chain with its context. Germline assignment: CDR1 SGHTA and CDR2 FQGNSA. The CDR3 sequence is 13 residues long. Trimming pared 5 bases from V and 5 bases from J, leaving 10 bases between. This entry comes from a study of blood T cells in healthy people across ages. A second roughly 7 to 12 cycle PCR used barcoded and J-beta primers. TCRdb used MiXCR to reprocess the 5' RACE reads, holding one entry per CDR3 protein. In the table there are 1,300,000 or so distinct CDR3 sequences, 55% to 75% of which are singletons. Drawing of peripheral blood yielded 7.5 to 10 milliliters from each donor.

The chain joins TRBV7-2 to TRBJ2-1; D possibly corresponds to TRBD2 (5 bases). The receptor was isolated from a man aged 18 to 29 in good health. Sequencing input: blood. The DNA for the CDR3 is TGTGCCAGCAGCCCGGAGGTGGACAATGAGCAGTTCTTC. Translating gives CASSPEVDNEQFF.